This is a list of T cell receptor beta chains from one sample in a study of identical twins. TCRdb analysed the 5' RACE reads with MiXCR anew, one entry per CDR3 protein. The data show about 240,000 distinct CDR3 sequences, 7% to 8.5% seen once. The same sample was also used in a study of yellow fever vaccine responses in identical twins.

Sample: CD8+ T cells sorted from blood. The origin of the receptors is a woman between 18 and 29 years old in good health. CDR3s include the opening cysteine and the closing phenylalanine or tryptophan. D genes are given only for firm matches. The size entry is marked missing in some rows and otherwise reads once, few, many or a size class.

d_call	clone_size	v_call	j_call	cdr3_aa	cdr3_nt
-	many	TRBV29-1	TRBJ2-4	CSVMTPHSGNIQYF	TGCAGCGTTATGACACCCCACTCCGGAAACATTCAGTACTTC
TRBD1	few	TRBV7-2	TRBJ2-1	CASSSGQGFYNEQFF	TGTGCCAGCAGTTCGGGACAGGGGTTTTACAATGAGCAGTTCTTC
TRBD2	few	TRBV5-1	TRBJ2-3	CASSGGTSGSSDTQYF	TGCGCCAGCAGCGGCGGGACTAGCGGGAGTTCAGATACGCAGTATTTT
-	many	TRBV12-3/TRBV12-4	TRBJ1-1	CASNKVDYLNTEAFF	TGTGCCAGCAACAAAGTAGACTACCTGAACACTGAAGCTTTCTTT
-	-	TRBV7-3	TRBJ2-1	CASTTICLQFF	TGTGCCAGCACCACTATTTGTTTGCAGTTCTTC
TRBD1	-	TRBV9	TRBJ1-1	CASSGITGDNTEAFF	TGTGCCAGCAGCGGAATAACAGGGGATAACACTGAAGCTTTCTTT
-	few	TRBV11-2	TRBJ2-1	CASSLGPTRVSNEQFF	TGTGCCAGCAGCTTAGGGCCGACTAGGGTAAGCAATGAGCAGTTCTTC
-	many	TRBV7-2	TRBJ2-1	CASSRPNEQFF	TGTGCCAGCAGCAGACCGAATGAGCAGTTCTTC
-	few	TRBV25-1	TRBJ2-2	CAGRSTNSNTGELFF	TGTGCCGGGAGATCAACGAATTCGAACACCGGGGAGCTGTTTTTT
TRBD1	few	TRBV7-9	TRBJ2-5	CATRSGGLQETQYF	TGTGCCACCCGTTCAGGGGGCCTGCAAGAGACCCAGTACTTC
-	few	TRBV13	TRBJ1-2	CASSLGFASVGGYTF	TGTGCCAGCAGCTTAGGCTTCGCTTCAGTAGGAGGCTACACCTTC